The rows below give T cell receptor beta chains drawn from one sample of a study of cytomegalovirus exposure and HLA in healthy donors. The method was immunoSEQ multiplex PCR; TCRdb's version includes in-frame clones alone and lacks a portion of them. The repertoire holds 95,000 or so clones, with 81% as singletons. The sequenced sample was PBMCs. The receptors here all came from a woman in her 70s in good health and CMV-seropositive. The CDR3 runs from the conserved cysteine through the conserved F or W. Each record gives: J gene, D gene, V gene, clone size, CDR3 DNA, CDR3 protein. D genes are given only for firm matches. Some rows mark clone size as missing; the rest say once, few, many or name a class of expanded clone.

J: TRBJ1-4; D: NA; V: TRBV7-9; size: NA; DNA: TGTGCCAGCAGTGTGAGGAGCACTAATGAAAAACTGTTTTTT; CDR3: CASSVRSTNEKLFF
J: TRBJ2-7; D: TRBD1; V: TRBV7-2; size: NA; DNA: TGTGCCAGCAGCCGCCGGGACAGGGCGGACGAGCAGTACTTC; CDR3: CASSRRDRADEQYF
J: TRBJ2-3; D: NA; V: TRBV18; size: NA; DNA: TGTGCCAGCTCAAAGGGGGGGCGTCCGAAGGGACACCCTGGGAACCCCTTGCACAAGGATACGCAGTATTTT; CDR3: CASSKGGRPKGHPGNPLHKDTQYF
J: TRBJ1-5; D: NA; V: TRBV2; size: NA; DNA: TGTGCCAGCACATACAGGGTAGGAGATCAGCCCCAGCATTTT; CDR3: CASTYRVGDQPQHF
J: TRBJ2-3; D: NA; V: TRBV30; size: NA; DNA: TGTGCCTGGAGTCCTACCTCCCGGCTAGCCCGCACAGATACGCAGTATTTT; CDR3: CAWSPTSRLARTDTQYF
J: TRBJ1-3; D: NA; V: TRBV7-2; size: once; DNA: TGTGCCAGCAGCCCTAACAGAGAAGGAAACACCATATATTTT; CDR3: CASSPNREGNTIYF
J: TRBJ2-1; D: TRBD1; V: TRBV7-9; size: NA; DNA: TGTGCCAGCAGCCCATGGACAGGGGGCCTCGATGAGCAGTTCTTC; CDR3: CASSPWTGGLDEQFF
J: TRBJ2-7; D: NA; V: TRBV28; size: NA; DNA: TGTGCCAGCAATAATATCGGCGGAACCTACGAGCAGTACTTC; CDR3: CASNNIGGTYEQYF
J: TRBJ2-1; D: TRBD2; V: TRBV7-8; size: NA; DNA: TGTGCCAGCAGCTGGGGGTTAGACTTAGCGGGAGTCTCCTACAATGAGCAGTTCTTC; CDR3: CASSWGLDLAGVSYNEQFF
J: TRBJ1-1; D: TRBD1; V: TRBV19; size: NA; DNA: TGTGCCAGTAGTAAGGGGACAGGTGTTGCGAACACTGAAGCTTTCTTT; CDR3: CASSKGTGVANTEAFF
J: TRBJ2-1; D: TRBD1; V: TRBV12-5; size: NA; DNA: TGTGCTAGTGCCCCAGACAGGGGGCAGATCTCCTACAATGAGCAGTTCTTC; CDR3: CASAPDRGQISYNEQFF
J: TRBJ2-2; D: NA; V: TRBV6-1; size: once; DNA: TGTGCCAGCAGTCAGGGGAACACCGGGGAGCTGTTTTTT; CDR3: CASSQGNTGELFF
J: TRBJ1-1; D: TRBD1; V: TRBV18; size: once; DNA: TGTGCCAGCTCATCCGGACAGGGACGGTACACTGAAGCTTTCTTT; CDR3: CASSSGQGRYTEAFF
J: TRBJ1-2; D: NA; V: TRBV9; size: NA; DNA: TGTGCCAGCAGCGAAAGAGAGGGCGCGAACTATGGCTACACCTTC; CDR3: CASSEREGANYGYTF
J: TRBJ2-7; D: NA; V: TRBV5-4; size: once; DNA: TGTGCCAGCAGCCCCACCTCGGACTCGCACAGGCAGTACTTC; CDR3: CASSPTSDSHRQYF
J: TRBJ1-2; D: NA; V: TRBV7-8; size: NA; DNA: TGTGCCAGCAGCTTTGCCCCGGGGGACTATGGCTACACCTTC; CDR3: CASSFAPGDYGYTF
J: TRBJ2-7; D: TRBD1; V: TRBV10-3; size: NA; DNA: TGTGCCATCAACCCGGGACAGGGGGCCTACGAGCAGTACTTC; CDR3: CAINPGQGAYEQYF
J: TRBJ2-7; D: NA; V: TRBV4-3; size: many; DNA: TGCGCCAGCAGCCAAGTGGACTCGAGTAAGCAGTACTTC; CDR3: CASSQVDSSKQYF